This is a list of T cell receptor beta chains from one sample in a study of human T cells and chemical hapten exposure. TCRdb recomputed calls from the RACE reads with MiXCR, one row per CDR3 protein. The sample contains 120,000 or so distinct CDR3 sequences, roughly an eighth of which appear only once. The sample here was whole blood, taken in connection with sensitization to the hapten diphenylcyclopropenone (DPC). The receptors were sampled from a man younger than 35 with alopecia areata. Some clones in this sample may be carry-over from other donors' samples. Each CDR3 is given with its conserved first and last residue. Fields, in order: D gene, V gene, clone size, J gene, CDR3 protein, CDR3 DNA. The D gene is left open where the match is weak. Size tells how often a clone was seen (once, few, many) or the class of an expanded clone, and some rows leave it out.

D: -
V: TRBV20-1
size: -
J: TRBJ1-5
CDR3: CSARLGGNSNQPQHF
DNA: TGCAGTGCCCGGTTAGGGGGGAATAGCAATCAGCCCCAGCATTTT

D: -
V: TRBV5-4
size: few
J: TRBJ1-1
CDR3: CASSPGGGASTEAFF
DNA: TGTGCCAGCAGCCCGGGAGGGGGGGCGAGCACTGAAGCTTTCTTT

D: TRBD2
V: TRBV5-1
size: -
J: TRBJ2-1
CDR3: CASSLAGGLNEQFF
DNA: TGCGCCAGCTCCCTAGCGGGGGGCCTGAATGAGCAGTTCTTC

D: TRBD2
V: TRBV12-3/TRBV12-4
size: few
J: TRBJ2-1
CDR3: CASSFLWERESSYNEQFF
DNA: TGTGCCAGCAGCTTCCTGTGGGAGCGGGAGAGCTCCTACAATGAGCAGTTCTTC

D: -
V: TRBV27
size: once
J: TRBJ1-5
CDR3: CASSPQGYQPQHF
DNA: TGTGCCAGCAGTCCACAGGGTTATCAGCCCCAGCATTTT

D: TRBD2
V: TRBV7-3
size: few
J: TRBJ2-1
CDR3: CASSPALSGGPSYNEQFF
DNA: TGTGCCAGCAGCCCCGCTTTGAGCGGGGGGCCCTCCTACAATGAGCAGTTCTTC

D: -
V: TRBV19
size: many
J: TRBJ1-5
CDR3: CASRRGNQPQHF
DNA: TGTGCCAGTAGAAGGGGTAATCAGCCCCAGCATTTT

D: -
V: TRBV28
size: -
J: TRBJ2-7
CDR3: CASRQTVPPYEQYF
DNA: TGTGCCAGCAGACAGACAGTCCCTCCCTACGAGCAGTACTTC

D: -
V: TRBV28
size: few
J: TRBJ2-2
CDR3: CASNLGGLGELFF
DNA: TGTGCCAGCAATCTAGGAGGTCTTGGGGAGCTGTTTTTT

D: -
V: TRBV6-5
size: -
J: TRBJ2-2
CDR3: CASSYVRGNTGELFF
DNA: TGTGCCAGCAGTTACGTCCGCGGGAACACCGGGGAGCTGTTTTTT

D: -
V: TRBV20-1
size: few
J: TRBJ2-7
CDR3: CSAGPTTTYEQYF
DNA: TGCAGTGCAGGGCCCACAACTACCTACGAGCAGTACTTC

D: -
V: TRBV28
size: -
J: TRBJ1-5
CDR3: CASSVLNQPQHF
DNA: TGTGCCAGCAGTGTCCTAAATCAGCCCCAGCATTTT

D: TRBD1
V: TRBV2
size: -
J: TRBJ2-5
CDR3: CASSAAGTVQETQYF
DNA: TGTGCCAGCAGTGCCGCCGGGACAGTCCAAGAGACCCAGTACTTC

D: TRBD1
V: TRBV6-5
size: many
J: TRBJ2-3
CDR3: CASSYEQGWTDTQYF
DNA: TGTGCCAGCAGTTACGAACAGGGGTGGACAGATACGCAGTATTTT

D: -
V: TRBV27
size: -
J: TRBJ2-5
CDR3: CASSLFFRGETQYF
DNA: TGTGCCAGCAGTTTATTCTTCCGGGGAGAGACCCAGTACTTC

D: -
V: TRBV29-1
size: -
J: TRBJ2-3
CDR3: CSPSGGADTQYF
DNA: TGCAGCCCCTCTGGGGGCGCAGATACGCAGTATTTT

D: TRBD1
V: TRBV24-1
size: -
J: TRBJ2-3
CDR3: CATSDPAGTGSTDTQYF
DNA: TGTGCCACCAGTGACCCAGCCGGGACAGGGAGCACAGATACGCAGTATTTT

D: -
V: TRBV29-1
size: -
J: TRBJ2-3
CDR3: CSVAQGTDTQYF
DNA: TGCAGCGTGGCCCAGGGCACAGATACGCAGTATTTT

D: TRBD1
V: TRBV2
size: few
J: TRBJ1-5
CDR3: CASSPEQGAQPQHF
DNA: TGTGCCAGCAGTCCCGAACAGGGGGCTCAGCCCCAGCATTTT

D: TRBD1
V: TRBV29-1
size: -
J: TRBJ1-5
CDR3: CSVEDDCDRGSNQPQHF
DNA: TGCAGCGTTGAAGATGACTGCGACAGGGGCAGCAATCAGCCCCAGCATTTT

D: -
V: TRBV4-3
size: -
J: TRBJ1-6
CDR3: CASRPTTEGNSPLHF
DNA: TGCGCCAGCAGACCTACGACAGAAGGAAATTCACCCCTCCACTTT

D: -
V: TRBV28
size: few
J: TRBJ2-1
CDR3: CASSVVWGTHNEQFF
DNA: TGTGCCAGCAGCGTTGTTTGGGGGACCCACAATGAGCAGTTCTTC

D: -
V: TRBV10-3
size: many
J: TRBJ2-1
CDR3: CATRTRHNEQFF
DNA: TGTGCCACCAGAACTCGCCACAATGAGCAGTTCTTC

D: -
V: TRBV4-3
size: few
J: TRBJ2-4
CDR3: CASSQDPGRNIQYF
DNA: TGCGCCAGCAGCCAAGATCCGGGGAGAAACATTCAGTACTTC

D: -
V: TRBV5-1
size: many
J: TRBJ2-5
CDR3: CASSLGQFSRQETQYF
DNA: TGCGCCAGCAGCTTGGGGCAGTTTTCCCGACAAGAGACCCAGTACTTC

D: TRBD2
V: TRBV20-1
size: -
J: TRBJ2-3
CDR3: CSARWLAGGHTDTQYF
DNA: TGCAGTGCTAGATGGCTAGCGGGGGGACACACAGATACGCAGTATTTT

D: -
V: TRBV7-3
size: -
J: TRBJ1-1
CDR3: CASSSLREGTEAFF
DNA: TGTGCCAGCAGCTCCCTCCGGGAAGGCACTGAAGCTTTCTTT

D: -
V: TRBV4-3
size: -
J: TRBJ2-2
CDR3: CASSHKQGGELFF
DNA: TGCGCCAGCAGCCACAAACAGGGCGGGGAGCTGTTTTTT

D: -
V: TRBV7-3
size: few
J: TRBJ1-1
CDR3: CATGGRNTEAFF
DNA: TGTGCCACCGGTGGCCGGAACACTGAAGCTTTCTTT

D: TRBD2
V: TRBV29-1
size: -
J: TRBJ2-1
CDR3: CSASLAGLYNEQFF
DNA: TGCAGCGCTTCACTAGCGGGGCTTTACAATGAGCAGTTCTTC

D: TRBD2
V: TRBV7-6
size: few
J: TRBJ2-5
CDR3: CASSSLAGGRVETQYF
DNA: TGTGCCAGCAGCTCCCTAGCGGGGGGGCGTGTAGAGACCCAGTACTTC

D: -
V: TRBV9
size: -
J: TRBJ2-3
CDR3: CASSVGKFTDTQYF
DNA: TGTGCCAGCAGCGTAGGAAAATTCACAGATACGCAGTATTTT

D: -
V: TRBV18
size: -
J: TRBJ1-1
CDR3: CASSPPGASHLMNTEAFF
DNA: TGTGCCAGCTCACCACCCGGGGCCAGCCATCTTATGAACACTGAAGCTTTCTTT

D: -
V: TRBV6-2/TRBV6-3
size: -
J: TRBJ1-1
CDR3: CASSYPLETMNTEAFF
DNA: TGTGCCAGCAGTTACCCTCTAGAGACCATGAACACTGAAGCTTTCTTT

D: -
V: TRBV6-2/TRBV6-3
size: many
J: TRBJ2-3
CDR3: CASSYSTSTDTQYF
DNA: TGTGCCAGCAGTTACTCGACTAGCACAGATACGCAGTATTTT

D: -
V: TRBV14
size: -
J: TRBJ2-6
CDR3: CASSQGPRGWANVLTF
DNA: TGTGCCAGCAGCCAAGGACCAAGGGGCTGGGCCAACGTCCTGACTTTC

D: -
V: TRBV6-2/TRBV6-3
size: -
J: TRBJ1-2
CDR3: CASSDGPDYGYTF
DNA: TGTGCCAGCAGTGACGGGCCTGACTATGGCTACACCTTC

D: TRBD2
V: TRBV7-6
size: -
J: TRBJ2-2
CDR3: CASSDRGTSGGRNTGELFF
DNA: TGTGCCAGCAGCGACCGTGGGACTAGCGGGGGAAGGAACACCGGGGAGCTGTTTTTT

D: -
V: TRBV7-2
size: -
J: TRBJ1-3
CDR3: CASSPKDPGGNTIYF
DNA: TGTGCCAGCAGCCCGAAGGACCCGGGAGGAAACACCATATATTTT

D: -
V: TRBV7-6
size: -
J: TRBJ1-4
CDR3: CASSLFPGRGANEKLFF
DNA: TGTGCCAGCAGCCTCTTCCCCGGCCGCGGGGCTAATGAAAAACTGTTTTTT

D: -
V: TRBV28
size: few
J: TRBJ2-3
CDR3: CASSLPALRGTDTQYF
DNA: TGTGCCAGCAGTTTGCCCGCCCTCCGGGGCACAGATACGCAGTATTTT

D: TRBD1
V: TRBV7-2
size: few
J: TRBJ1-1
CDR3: CASSLEGATGVRNTEAFF
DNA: TGTGCCAGCAGCTTAGAGGGGGCTACAGGGGTCCGTAACACTGAAGCTTTCTTT

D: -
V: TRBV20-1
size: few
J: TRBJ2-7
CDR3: CSASRDLTNEQYF
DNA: TGCAGTGCTTCCCGGGACTTAACTAACGAGCAGTACTTC

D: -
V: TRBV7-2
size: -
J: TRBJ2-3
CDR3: CASSAYPRDTDTQYF
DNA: TGTGCCAGCAGCGCGTACCCCCGCGACACAGATACGCAGTATTTT

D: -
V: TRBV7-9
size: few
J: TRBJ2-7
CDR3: CASRGGNYEQYF
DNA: TGTGCCAGCAGAGGAGGGAATTACGAGCAGTACTTC

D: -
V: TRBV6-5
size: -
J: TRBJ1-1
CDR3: CASSLPGHPGTEAFF
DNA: TGTGCCAGCAGTTTACCGGGACACCCGGGGACTGAAGCTTTCTTT